The subject of this entry is one TCR beta chain. Its antigen is unidentified. The record originates from a study of Ad26.COV2.S vaccination and SARS-CoV-2 variants. Notes on the study in general: After vaccination, reports described spike-specific CD8+ and CD4+ T cell responses as showing substantial breadth.

TCRdb's table, derived via immunoSEQ multiplex PCR, lists solely in-frame clones and lacks some. The sample lists about 480,000 clones; roughly 89% were seen once. Documented treatment: some 20 received Ad26.COV2.S at low or high dose, single or two shots; about 5 received placebo; per-sample allocation not given. Collection of the samples took place on day 63 after the first injection of vaccine or placebo. This TCR was sampled from a person between 18 and 65 years old who received the Ad26.COV2.S COVID-19 vaccine or a placebo. The material sequenced was peripheral blood, taken in a trial of Ad26.COV2.S vaccine versus placebo.

This chain's CDR3 is CASSLDRAEQYF. The CDR3 DNA reads as TGTGCCAGCAGCTTGGACAGGGCCGAGCAGTACTTC. This rearrangement joins TRBV5-4 to TRBJ2-7; D may be TRBD1 (6 bases). The length of the CDR3 is 12 residues. V lost 0 bases and J 6 bases, leaving 7 bases between the germline ends. The V gene's germline CDR1 is SGHNT and CDR2 YYREEE (reference sequence).